This T cell receptor (beta chain) came from a study of blood T cell repertoires in COVID-19. Study as a whole: Both acute and convalescent COVID-19 samples were obtained from the United States, Italy and Spain.

Germline V gives CDR1 MDHEN, CDR2 SYDVKM. The J segment lost 4 bases and the V segment lost 6 bases, leaving 10 bases of the junction unmatched. The CDR3 spans 17 residues. Source study methods: Reference gene primer amplification yielded estimated nucleated cell counts. TCRdb's table, derived via immunoSEQ multiplex PCR, lists solely in-frame clones and lacks some. That table is the source of V, J and clone size, and D and trimming were worked out from the DNA. Of 250,000 to 300,000 clones listed, roughly 90% are singletons. Adults between roughly 18 and 95 years of age took part from 24 US areas. Two negative PCRs, clearance, or symptom resolution were required of recovered Cohort 3 donors.

The chain employs TRBV28 and TRBJ2-3; 13 bases agree with TRBD2. The source material was PBMCs or T cells enriched from blood (not recorded which). The clonotype was recovered from a woman between 25 and 40 years old who had recovered from COVID-19. The CDR3: CASSTRGTSGTPDTQYF. The CDR3 DNA reads as TGTGCCAGCAGCACGAGGGGGACTAGCGGGACTCCAGATACGCAGTATTTT.